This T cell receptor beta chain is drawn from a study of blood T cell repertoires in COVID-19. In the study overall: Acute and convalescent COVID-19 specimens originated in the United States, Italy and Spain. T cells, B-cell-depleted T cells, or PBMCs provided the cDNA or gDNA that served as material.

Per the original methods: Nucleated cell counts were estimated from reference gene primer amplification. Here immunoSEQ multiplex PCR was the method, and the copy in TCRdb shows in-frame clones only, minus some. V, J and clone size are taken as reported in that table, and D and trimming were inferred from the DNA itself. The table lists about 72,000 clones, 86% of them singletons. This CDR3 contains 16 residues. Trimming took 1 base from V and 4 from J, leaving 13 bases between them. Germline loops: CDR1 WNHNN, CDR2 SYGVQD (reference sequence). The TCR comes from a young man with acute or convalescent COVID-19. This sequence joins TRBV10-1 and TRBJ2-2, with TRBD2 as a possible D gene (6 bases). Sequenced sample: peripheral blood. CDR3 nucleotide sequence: TGCGCCAGCAGTGAGTTCGGAGGGATCCGCACCGGGGAGCTGTTTTTT. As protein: CASSEFGGIRTGELFF.